The 7 T cell receptor beta chains in this list originate from one sample, sequenced in a study of T cell changes during pregnancy in multiple sclerosis. The data were produced by immunoSEQ multiplex PCR, yet TCRdb's version contains in-frame clones alone and is incomplete. This sample has roughly 70,000 clones, with approximately 92% found just once. The sample in question was peripheral blood, obtained before pregnancy. These receptors all stem from a female donor with multiple sclerosis, enrolled in a pregnancy study.

The chain has TRBV9 and TRBJ1-1, with D unclear. Germline assignment: CDR1 SGDLS and CDR2 YYNGEE. The CDR3 sequence is 14 residues long. Between the trimmed V and J ends, which lost 0 bases and 5 bases, there was a span of 11 bases. In nucleotides, the CDR3 is TGTGCCAGCAGCGTAGGGGAGGGAATTACTGAAGCTTTCTTT. This gives the protein CASSVGEGITEAFF. Drawing the rest from reference TRBV9 and TRBJ1-1, the complete variable domain is DSGVTQTPKHLITATGQRVTLRCSPRSGDLSVYWYQQSLDQGLQFLIQYYNGEERAKGNILERFSAQQFPDLHSELNLSSLELGDSALYFCASSVGEGITEAFFGQGTRLTVV.

The V call is TRBV10-3, the J call TRBJ2-7; a possible D gene is TRBD1 (6 bases). CDR3 size: 14 residues. V was clipped by 5 bases and J by 2 bases, with 13 bases between them. Germline CDR1 and CDR2: ENHRY and SYGVKD. CDR3 residues: CAISPGHLTYEQYF. For the CDR3, the DNA is TGTGCCATCAGTCCGGGACACCTAACCTACGAGCAGTACTTC.

This chain connects TRBV11-2 to TRBJ2-7; possibly TRBD1 for D (5 bases). The CDR3 extends over 17 amino acids. Germline CDR1 is SGHAT and CDR2 is FQNNGV. Trimming took off 1 base at V and 7 bases at J, with 23 bases between the two ends. The DNA of the CDR3 is TGTGCCAGCAGCTTAGCGCCAGGACAAGCAGTTATTTTGGAGCAGTACTTC. Translated: CASSLAPGQAVILEQYF. Supplemented by reference TRBV11-2 and TRBJ2-7, the full variable domain reads EAGVAQSPRYKIIEKRQSVAFWCNPISGHATLYWYQQILGQGPKLLIQFQNNGVVDDSQLPKDRFSAERLKGVDSTLKIQPAKLEDSAVYLCASSLAPGQAVILEQYFGPGTRLTVT.

The genes are TRBV9 and TRBJ2-3; D gene unclear. Trimming took 3 bases from V and 6 from J, leaving 11 bases between them. Germline V lookup: CDR1 SGDLS, CDR2 YYNGEE. CDR3 length equals 13 residues. CDR3 coding DNA: TGTGCCAGCAGCGGCCCGCGTCGGGATACGCAGTATTTT. This gives the protein CASSGPRRDTQYF. The full variable domain, its missing parts supplied by reference TRBV9 and TRBJ2-3, is DSGVTQTPKHLITATGQRVTLRCSPRSGDLSVYWYQQSLDQGLQFLIQYYNGEERAKGNILERFSAQQFPDLHSELNLSSLELGDSALYFCASSGPRRDTQYFGPGTRLTVL.

The chain employs TRBV4-3 and TRBJ1-4; D perhaps matches TRBD1 (5 bases). Germline CDR1 is LGHNA and CDR2 is YSLEER. CDR3 length: 16 amino acids. The ends were cut back, 0 bases at V and 8 bases at J, with 16 bases in the middle. The DNA for the CDR3 is TGCGCCAGCAGCCAAGATTATCTCCAGGGCGGAGAAAAACTGTTTTTT. Protein: CASSQDYLQGGEKLFF.

The J gene is TRBJ1-2, the V gene TRBV19, with D tentatively TRBD1 (6 bases). The ends were cut back, 5 bases at V and 6 bases at J, with 16 bases in the middle. Germline V gene data show CDR1 as LNHDA and CDR2 as SQIVND (reference sequence). The CDR3 has 14 amino acids. This CDR3 is CASSQGTINNGYTF. The CDR3, as DNA: TGTGCCAGTAGTCAGGGGACGATCAACAATGGCTACACCTTC.

This rearrangement joins TRBV5-1 to TRBJ2-7, with TRBD2 identical over 15 bases. In germline, CDR1 is SGHRS, CDR2 YFSETQ. The CDR3 length is 13 residues. V shed 4 bases, J shed 11 bases, and the junction held 4 bases outside the gene matches. This CDR3 reads CASSGRTSGREYF. DNA for the CDR3: TGCGCCAGCAGCGGGCGGACTAGCGGGAGGGAGTACTTC.